Reported below is one TCR beta chain. J lost 7 bases, V lost 10 bases, and 11 bases had no gene match. CDR1 is KGHSH and CDR2 is LQKENI in the germline V gene. CDR3 length: 14 residues. The record originates from a study of blood T cell repertoires in COVID-19. Study background: The analysed material was cDNA or gDNA that came from T cells, B-cell-depleted T cells, or PBMCs.

Per the original data handling: The authors estimated nucleated cell counts from reference gene primer amplification. The repertoire was sequenced with immunoSEQ multiplex PCR; TCRdb's copy has only in-frame clones and lacks some. That table supplies the V and J calls and clone size; D and trimming were determined from the DNA. This sample yields around 35,000 clones, of which around 87% are seen a single time; around 40% belongs to the top ten. Sequencing was carried out using peripheral blood. The chain employs TRBV18 and TRBJ1-5; TRBD1 matches 9 bases. The clonotype comes from a human donor in a cohort sampled during active COVID-19. In DNA, the CDR3 is TGTGCCACTTCCCTACAGGGGGCAAAGCAGCCCCAGCATTTT. Amino acid sequence: CATSLQGAKQPQHF.